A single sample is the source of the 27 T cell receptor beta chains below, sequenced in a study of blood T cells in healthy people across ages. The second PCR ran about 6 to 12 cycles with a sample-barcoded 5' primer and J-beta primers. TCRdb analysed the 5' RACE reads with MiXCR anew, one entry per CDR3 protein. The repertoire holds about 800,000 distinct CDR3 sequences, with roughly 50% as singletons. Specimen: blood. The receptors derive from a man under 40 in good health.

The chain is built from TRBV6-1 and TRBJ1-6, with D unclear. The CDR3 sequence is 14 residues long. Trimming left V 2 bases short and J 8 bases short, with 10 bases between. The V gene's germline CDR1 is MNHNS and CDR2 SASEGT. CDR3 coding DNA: TGTGCCAGCAGTGAATTCCCTGTTGATTCACCCCTCCACTTT. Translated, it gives CASSEFPVDSPLHF.

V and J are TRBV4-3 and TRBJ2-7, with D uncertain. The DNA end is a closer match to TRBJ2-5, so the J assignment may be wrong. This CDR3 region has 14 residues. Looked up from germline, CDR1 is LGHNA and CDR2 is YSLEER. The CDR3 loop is CASSFRGVGETQYF. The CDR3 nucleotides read TGCGCCAGCAGCTTCCGAGGAGTTGGCGAGACCCAGTACTTC.

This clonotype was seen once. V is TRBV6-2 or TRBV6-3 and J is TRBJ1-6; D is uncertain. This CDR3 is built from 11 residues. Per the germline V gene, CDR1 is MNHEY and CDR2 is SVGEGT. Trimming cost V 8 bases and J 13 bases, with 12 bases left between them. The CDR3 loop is CASALRDPLHF. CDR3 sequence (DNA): TGTGCCAGCGCGTTACGGGATCCCCTCCACTTT.

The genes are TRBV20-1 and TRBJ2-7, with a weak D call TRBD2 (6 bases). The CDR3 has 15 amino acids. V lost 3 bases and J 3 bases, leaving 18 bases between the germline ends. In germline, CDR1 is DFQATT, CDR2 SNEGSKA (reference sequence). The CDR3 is CSARYSGGANYEQYF. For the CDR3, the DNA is TGCAGTGCTAGGTATTCCGGCGGGGCGAACTACGAGCAGTACTTC.

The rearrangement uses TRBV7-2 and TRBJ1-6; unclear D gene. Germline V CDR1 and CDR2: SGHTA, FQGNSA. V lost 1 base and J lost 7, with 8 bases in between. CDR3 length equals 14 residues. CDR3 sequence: CASSLEWLNSPLHF. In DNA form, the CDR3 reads TGTGCCAGCAGCTTAGAATGGTTGAATTCACCCCTCCACTTT.

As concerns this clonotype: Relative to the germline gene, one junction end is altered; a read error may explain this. The CDR3: CVIAFDRDYNEQFF. CDR3 coding DNA: TGTGTCATCGCATTCGACAGGGACTACAATGAGCAGTTCTTC. The chain links TRBV10-3 to TRBJ2-1, with TRBD1 identical over 7 bases. This CDR3 region has 14 residues. Germline V gene sequence: CDR1 ENHRY, CDR2 SYGVKD.

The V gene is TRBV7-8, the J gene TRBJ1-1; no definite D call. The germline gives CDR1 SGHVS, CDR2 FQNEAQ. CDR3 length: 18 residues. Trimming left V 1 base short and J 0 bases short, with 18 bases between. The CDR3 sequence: CASSLGGYNDLLNTEAFF. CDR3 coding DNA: TGTGCCAGCAGCTTAGGAGGGTACAACGATCTATTGAACACTGAAGCTTTCTTT.

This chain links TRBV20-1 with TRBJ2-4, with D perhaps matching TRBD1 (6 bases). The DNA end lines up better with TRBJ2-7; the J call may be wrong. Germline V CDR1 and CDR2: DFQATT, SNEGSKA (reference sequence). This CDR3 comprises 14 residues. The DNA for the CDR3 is TGCAGTGCTGAAACAGGGAGAGGGGCCTACGAGCAGTACTTC. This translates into CSAETGRGAYEQYF.

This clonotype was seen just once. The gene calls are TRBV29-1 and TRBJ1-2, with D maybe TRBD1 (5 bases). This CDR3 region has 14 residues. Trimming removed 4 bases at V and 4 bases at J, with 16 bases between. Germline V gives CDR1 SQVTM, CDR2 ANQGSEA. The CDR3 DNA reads TGCAGCGTTGGTGGGGCAGGGACTTTCTATGGCTACACCTTC. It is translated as CSVGGAGTFYGYTF.

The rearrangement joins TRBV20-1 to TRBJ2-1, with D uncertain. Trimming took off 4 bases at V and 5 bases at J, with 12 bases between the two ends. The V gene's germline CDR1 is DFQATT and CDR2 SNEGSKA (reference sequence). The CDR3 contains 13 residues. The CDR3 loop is CSATLRADNEQFF. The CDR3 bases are TGCAGTGCTACCCTACGGGCCGACAATGAGCAGTTCTTC.

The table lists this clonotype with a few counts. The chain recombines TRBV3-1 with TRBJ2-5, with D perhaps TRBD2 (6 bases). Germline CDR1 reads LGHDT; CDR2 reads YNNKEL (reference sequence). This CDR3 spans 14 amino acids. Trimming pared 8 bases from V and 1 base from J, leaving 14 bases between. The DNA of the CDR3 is TGTGCCAGCGGGGACCGGGGGAGCCAAGAGACCCAGTACTTC. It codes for CASGDRGSQETQYF.

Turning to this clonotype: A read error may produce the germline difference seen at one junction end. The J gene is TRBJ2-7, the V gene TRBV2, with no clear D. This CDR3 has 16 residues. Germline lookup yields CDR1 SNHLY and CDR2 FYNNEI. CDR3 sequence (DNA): TGTGCCAGCAAGGGTCTTGGCGCAGGCAGCTCCTATGAGCAGTACTTC. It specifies CASKGLGAGSSYEQYF.

CDR3 DNA sequence: TGTGCCAGCAGTTACTCCCTCGCGGCGGAGCAGTACTTC. Translating gives CASSYSLAAEQYF. The gene calls are TRBV6-5 and TRBJ2-7; no clear D. The ends were cut back, 0 bases at V and 7 bases at J, with 10 bases in the middle. The CDR3 sequence is 13 residues long. CDR1 is MNHEY and CDR2 is SVGAGI in the germline V gene.

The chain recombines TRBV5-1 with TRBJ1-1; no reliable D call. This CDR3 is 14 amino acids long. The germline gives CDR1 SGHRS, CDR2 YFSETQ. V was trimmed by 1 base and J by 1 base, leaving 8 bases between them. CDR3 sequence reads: CASSLTEPNTEAFF. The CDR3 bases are TGCGCCAGCAGCTTGACAGAACCGAACACTGAAGCTTTCTTT.

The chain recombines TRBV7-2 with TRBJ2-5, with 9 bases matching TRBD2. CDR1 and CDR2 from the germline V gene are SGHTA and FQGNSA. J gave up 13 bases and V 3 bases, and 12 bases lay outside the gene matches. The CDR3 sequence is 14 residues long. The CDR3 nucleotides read TGTGCCAGCAGCTTCCAAGCGGGGGGCTACGAGCGGTACTTC. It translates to CASSFQAGGYERYF.

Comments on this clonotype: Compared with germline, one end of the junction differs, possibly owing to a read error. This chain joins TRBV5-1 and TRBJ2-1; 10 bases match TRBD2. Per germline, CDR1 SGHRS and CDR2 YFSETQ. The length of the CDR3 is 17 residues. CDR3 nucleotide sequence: TGCGCCAGCAGCTTTGTTCTAGCGGGGGACTCCGACAATGAGCAGTTCTTC. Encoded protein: CASSFVLAGDSDNEQFF.

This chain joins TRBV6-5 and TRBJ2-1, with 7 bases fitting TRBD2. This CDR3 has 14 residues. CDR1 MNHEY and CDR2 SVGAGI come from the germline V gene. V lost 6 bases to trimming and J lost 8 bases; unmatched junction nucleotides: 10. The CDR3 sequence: CASSTVGGADEQFF. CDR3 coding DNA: TGTGCCAGCAGCACCGTGGGAGGGGCGGATGAGCAGTTCTTC.

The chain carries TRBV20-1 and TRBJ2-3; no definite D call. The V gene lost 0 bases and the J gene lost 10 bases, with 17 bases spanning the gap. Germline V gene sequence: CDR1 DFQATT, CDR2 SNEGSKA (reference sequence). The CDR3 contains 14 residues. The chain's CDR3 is CSARDPLGTRAQYF. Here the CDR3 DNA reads TGCAGTGCTAGAGATCCCCTTGGCACCCGCGCGCAGTATTTT.

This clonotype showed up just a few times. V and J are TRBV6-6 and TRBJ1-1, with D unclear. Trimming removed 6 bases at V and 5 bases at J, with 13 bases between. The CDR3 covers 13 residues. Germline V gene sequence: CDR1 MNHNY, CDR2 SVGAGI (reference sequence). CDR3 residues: CASSLPRGTEAFF. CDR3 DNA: TGTGCCAGCAGCCTACCTCGGGGTACTGAAGCTTTCTTT.

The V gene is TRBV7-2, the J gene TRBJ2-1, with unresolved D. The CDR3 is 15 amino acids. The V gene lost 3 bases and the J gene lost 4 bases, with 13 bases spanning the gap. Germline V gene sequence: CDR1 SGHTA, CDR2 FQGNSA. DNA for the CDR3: TGTGCCAGCAGCTTGGGAAACCCATTTTACAATGAGCAGTTCTTC. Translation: CASSLGNPFYNEQFF.

The CDR3 loop is CSVRQDTKAFF. The DNA for the CDR3 is TGCAGCGTAAGACAGGATACAAAAGCTTTCTTT. This chain joins TRBV29-1 and TRBJ1-1; D might be TRBD1 (6 bases). The CDR3 extends over 11 amino acids. The V end was cut by 6 bases, the J end by 9 bases, with 14 bases between. Germline loops: CDR1 SQVTM, CDR2 ANQGSEA.

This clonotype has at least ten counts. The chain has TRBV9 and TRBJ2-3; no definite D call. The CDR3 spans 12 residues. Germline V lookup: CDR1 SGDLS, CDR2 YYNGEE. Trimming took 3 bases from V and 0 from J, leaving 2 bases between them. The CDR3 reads CASSASTDTQYF. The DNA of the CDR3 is TGTGCCAGCAGCGCTAGCACAGATACGCAGTATTTT.

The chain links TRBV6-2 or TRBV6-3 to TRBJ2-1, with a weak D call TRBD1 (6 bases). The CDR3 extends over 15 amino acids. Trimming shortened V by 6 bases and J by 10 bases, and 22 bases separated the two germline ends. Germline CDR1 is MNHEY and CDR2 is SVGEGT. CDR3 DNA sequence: TGTGCCAGCAGACCCCCAGGGGTCCGGATAGGAGAGCAGTTCTTC. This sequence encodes CASRPPGVRIGEQFF.

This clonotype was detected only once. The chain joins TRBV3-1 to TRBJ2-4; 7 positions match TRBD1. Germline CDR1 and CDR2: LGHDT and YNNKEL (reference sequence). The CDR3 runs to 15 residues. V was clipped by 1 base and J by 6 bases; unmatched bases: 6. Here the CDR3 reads CASSQGVTGTNIQYF. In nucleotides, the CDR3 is TGTGCCAGCAGCCAAGGGGTGACAGGGACAAACATTCAGTACTTC. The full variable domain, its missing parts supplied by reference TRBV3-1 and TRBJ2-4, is DTAVSQTPKYLVTQMGNDKSIKCEQNLGHDTMYWYKQDSKKFLKIMFSYNNKELIINETVPNRFSPKSPDKAHLNLHINSLELGDSAVYFCASSQGVTGTNIQYFGAGTRLSVL.

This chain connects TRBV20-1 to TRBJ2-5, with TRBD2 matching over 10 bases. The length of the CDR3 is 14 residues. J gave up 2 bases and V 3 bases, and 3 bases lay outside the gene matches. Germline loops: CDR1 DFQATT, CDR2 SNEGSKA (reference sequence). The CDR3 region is CSASSGGGQETQYF. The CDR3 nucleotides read TGCAGTGCTAGCAGCGGGGGGGGGCAAGAGACCCAGTACTTC.

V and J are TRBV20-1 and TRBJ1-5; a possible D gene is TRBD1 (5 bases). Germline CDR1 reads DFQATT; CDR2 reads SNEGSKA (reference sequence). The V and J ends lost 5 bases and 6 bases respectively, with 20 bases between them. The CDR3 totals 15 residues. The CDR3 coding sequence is TGCAGTGCTCCAACAAGGGACCGATTCGGTCAGCCCCAGCATTTT. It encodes CSAPTRDRFGQPQHF.

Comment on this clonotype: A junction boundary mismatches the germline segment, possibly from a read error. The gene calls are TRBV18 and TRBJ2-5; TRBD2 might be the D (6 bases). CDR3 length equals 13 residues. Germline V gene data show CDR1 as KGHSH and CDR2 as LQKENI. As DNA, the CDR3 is TGTGCCAGCGCACCCGCGGGGTCAGAGACCCAGTACTTC. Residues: CASAPAGSETQYF.